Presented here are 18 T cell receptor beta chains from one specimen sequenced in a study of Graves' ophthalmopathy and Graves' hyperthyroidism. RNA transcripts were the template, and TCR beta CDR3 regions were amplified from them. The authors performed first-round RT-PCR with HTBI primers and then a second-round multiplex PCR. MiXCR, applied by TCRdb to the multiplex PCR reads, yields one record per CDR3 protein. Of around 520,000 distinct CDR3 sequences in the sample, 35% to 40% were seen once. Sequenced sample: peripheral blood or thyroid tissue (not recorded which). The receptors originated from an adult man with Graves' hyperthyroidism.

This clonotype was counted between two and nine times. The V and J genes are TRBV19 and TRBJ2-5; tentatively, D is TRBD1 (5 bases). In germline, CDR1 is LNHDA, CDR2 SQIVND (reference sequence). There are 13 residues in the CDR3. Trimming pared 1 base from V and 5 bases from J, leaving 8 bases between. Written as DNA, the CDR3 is TGTGCCAGTAGTATAGGACAGTTGGAGACCCAGTACTTC. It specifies CASSIGQLETQYF.

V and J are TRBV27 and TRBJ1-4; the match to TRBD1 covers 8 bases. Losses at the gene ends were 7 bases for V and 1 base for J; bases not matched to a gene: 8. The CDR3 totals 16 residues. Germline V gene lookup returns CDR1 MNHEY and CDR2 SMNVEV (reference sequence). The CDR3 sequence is CASMRTGRRTNEKLFF. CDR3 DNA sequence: TGTGCCAGCATGAGGACAGGGCGGCGAACTAATGAAAAACTGTTTTTT.

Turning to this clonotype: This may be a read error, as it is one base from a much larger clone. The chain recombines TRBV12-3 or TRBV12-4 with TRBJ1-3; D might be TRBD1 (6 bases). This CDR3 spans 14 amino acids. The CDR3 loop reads CASSLTGRVNTVYF. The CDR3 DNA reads TGTGCCAGCAGTTTGACAGGCAGGGTAAACACCGTATATTTT.

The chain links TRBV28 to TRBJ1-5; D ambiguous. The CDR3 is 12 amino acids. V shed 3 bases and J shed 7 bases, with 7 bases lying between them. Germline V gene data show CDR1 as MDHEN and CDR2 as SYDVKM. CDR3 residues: CASSFFVQPQHF. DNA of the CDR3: TGTGCCAGCAGTTTTTTTGTGCAGCCCCAGCATTTT.

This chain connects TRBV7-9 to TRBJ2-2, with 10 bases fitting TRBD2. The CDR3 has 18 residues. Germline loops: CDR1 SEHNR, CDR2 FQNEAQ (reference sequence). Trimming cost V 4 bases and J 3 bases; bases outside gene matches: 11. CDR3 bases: TGTGCCAGCAGCTCCCGGGCTAGCGGGAGTGGTTACACCGGGGAGCTGTTTTTT. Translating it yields CASSSRASGSGYTGELFF.

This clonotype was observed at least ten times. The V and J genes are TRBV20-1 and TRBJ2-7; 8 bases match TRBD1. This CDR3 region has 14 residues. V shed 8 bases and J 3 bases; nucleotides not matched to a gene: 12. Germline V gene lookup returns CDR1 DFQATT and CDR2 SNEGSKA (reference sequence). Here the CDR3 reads CSITTGGSIYEQYF. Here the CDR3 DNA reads TGCAGTATCACAACAGGGGGTTCGATCTACGAGCAGTACTTC.

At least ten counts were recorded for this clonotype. The CDR3 DNA is TGTGCCAGCAGCCCCGGACAGGGGAAAACTGAAGCTTTCTTT. It translates to CASSPGQGKTEAFF. The chain joins TRBV11-1 to TRBJ1-1, with 9 bases aligning to TRBD1. The CDR3 has 14 residues. V gave up 5 bases and J gave up 5 bases; unmatched junction bases: 6. The germline V gene encodes CDR1 SGHAT and CDR2 FQDESV (reference sequence). Looking up the rest from reference TRBV11-1 and TRBJ1-1 gives the full variable domain: EAEVAQSPRYKITEKSQAVAFWCDPISGHATLYWYRQILGQGPELLVQFQDESVVDDSQLPKDRFSAERLKGVDSTLKIQPAELGDSAMYLCASSPGQGKTEAFFGQGTRLTVV.

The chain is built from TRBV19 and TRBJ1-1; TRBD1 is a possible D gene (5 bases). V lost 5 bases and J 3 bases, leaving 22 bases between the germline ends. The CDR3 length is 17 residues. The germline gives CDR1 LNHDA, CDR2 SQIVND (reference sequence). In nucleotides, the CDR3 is TGTGCCAGTAGTCCCCCGGGCAGGGCCCTCCGAGACACTGAAGCTTTCTTT. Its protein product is CASSPPGRALRDTEAFF.

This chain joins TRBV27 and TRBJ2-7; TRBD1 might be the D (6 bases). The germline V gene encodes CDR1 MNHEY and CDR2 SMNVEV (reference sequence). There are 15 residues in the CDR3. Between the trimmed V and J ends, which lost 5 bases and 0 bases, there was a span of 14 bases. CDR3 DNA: TGTGCCAGCAGTCGGGCAGGGGTTGACTCCTACGAGCAGTACTTC. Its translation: CASSRAGVDSYEQYF.

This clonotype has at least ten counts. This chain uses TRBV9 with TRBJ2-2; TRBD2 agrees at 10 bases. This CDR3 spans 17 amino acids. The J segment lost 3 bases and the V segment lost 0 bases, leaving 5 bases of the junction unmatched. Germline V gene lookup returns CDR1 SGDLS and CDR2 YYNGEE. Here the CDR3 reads CASSVEGLAAHTGELFF. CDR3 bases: TGTGCCAGCAGCGTAGAAGGACTAGCGGCTCACACCGGGGAGCTGTTTTTT. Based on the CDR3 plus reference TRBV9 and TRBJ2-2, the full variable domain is DSGVTQTPKHLITATGQRVTLRCSPRSGDLSVYWYQQSLDQGLQFLIQYYNGEERAKGNILERFSAQQFPDLHSELNLSSLELGDSALYFCASSVEGLAAHTGELFFGEGSRLTVL.

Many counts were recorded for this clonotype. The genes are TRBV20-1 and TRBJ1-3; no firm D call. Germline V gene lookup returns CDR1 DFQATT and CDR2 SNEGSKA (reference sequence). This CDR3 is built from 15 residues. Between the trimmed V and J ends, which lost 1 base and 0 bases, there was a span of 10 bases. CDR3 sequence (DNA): TGCAGTGCTAGAGCCCTGAGTATCTCTGGAAACACCATATATTTT. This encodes CSARALSISGNTIYF.

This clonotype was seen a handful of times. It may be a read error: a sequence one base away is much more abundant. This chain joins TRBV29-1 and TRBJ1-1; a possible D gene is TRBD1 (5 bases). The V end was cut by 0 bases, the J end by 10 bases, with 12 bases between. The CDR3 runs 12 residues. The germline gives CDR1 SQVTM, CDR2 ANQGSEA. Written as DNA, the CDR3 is TGCAGCGTTGAAGACAGGGCCCTGAGAGCTTTCTTT. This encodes CSVEDRALRAFF. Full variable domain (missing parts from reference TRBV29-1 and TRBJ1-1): SAVISQKPSRDICQRGTSLTIQCQVDSQVTMMFWYRQQPGQSLTLIATANQGSEATYESGFVIDKFPISRPNLTFSTLTVSNMSPEDSSIYLCSVEDRALRAFFGQGTRLTVV.

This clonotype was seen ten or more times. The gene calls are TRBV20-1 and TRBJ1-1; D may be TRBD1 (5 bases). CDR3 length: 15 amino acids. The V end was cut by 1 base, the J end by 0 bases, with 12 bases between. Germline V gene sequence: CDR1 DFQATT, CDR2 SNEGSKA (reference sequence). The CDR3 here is CSARGGREVNTEAFF. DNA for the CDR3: TGCAGTGCTAGAGGGGGCCGAGAGGTGAACACTGAAGCTTTCTTT.

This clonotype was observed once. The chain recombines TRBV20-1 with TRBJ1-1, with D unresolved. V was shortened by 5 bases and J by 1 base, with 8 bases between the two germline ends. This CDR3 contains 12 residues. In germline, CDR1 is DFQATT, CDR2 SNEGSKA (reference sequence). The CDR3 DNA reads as TGCAGTGCTGTGCGTCAGAACACTGAAGCTTTCTTT. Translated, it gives CSAVRQNTEAFF.

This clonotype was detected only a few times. In DNA form, the CDR3 reads TGCAGTGCTCCAAGACTAGCGGGAGTTGCCGAGCAGTACTTC. It specifies CSAPRLAGVAEQYF. The chain joins TRBV20-1 to TRBJ2-7; 12 bases agree with TRBD2. The CDR3 is 14 amino acids. V shed 5 bases, J shed 6 bases, and the junction held 8 bases outside the gene matches. CDR1 and CDR2 from the germline V gene are DFQATT and SNEGSKA (reference sequence).

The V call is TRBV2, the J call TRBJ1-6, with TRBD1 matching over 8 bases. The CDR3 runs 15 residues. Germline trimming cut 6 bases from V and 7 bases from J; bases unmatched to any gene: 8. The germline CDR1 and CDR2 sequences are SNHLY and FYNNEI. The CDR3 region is CASRQGVAFNSPLHF. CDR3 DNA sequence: TGTGCCAGCAGACAGGGGGTCGCCTTCAATTCACCCCTCCACTTT. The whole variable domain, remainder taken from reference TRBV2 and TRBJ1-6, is EPEVTQTPSHQVTQMGQEVILRCVPISNHLYFYWYRQILGQKVEFLVSFYNNEISEKSEIFDDQFSVERPDGSNFTLKIRSTKLEDSAMYFCASRQGVAFNSPLHFGNGTRLTVT.

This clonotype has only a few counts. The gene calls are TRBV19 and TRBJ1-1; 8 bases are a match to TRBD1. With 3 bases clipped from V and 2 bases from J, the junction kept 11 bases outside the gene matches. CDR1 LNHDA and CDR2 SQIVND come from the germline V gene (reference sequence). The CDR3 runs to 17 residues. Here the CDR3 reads CASSISFGQGLNTEAFF. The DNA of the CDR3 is TGTGCCAGTAGTATTTCGTTCGGACAGGGATTAAACACTGAAGCTTTCTTT.

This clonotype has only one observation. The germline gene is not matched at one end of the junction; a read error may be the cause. CDR3 sequence (DNA): TGTGCCAGCAACTTAGTTGTACTGGGGAACAGGGGGCAAAGTCACGAGCAGTACTTC. This codes for CASNLVVLGNRGQSHEQYF. The gene calls are TRBV7-9 and TRBJ2-7, with 9 bases matching TRBD1. CDR3 length: 19 amino acids. The germline V gene encodes CDR1 SEHNR and CDR2 FQNEAQ (reference sequence).